This T cell receptor beta chain derives from a study of Ad26.COV2.S vaccination and SARS-CoV-2 variants. Overall study context: The COV1001 Ad26.COV2.S trial arm included the donor. Recipients of Ad26.COV2.S got it intramuscularly, once or twice 56 days apart. Findings and limits, study-wide: It was reported that spike-specific CD8+ and CD4+ T cell responses were substantially broad after vaccination.

A word on this clone: The antigen remains unidentified.

Treatment denoted: about 20 received Ad26.COV2.S at low or high dose, single or two shots; about 5 received placebo; per-sample allocation not given. The samples were gathered on day 63 after the first injection of vaccine or placebo. Based in Boston, the donor was an adult of 18-55 years. The CDR3 has 15 residues. The repertoire was sequenced with immunoSEQ multiplex PCR; TCRdb's copy has only in-frame clones and lacks some. Of 400,000 to 500,000 clones in the sample, 89% were seen once. This TCR was sampled from a person aged 18-65 years who received the Ad26.COV2.S COVID-19 vaccine or a placebo. The chain joins TRBV21-1 to TRBJ2-1; the D call in the table, TRBD2, was not verified against the DNA. TRBV21-1 is a documented pseudogene. The specimen comprised peripheral blood, sampled in a trial of Ad26.COV2.S vaccine versus placebo. The CDR3 nucleotides read TGTGCCAGCAGCGACGCGGGAGTCGGTTACAATGAGCAGTTCTTC. Amino acids: CASSDAGVGYNEQFF.